This entry lists 4 T cell receptor beta chains sequenced from one sample in a study of cytomegalovirus exposure and HLA in healthy donors. PCR used 60 Vbeta primers and 13 Jbeta primers. Produced via immunoSEQ multiplex PCR; TCRdb's table is partial and in-frame only. The sample yields 60,000 to 100,000 clones, 78% seen once. The sequenced material came from PBMCs. The source is a male donor in good health and CMV-seropositive.

This clone came up once. V is TRBV5-1 and J is TRBJ2-5; 8 nucleotides agree with TRBD1. With V trimmed by 5 bases and J by 5 bases, 14 bases remained unmatched. The CDR3 consists of 16 residues. The germline CDR1 and CDR2 sequences are SGHRS and YFSETQ. CDR3 DNA sequence: TGCGCCAGCAGTCCAAGGCCGGCCAGGGGGCTGGAGACCCAGTACTTC. Residues: CASSPRPARGLETQYF.

The chain uses TRBV5-1 and TRBJ1-1; TRBD1 agrees at 7 bases. Germline-derived CDR1 and CDR2 are SGHRS and YFSETQ. J gave up 1 base and V 4 bases, and 7 bases lay outside the gene matches. The CDR3 loop spans 15 amino acids. Here the CDR3 reads CASSPRAGGNTEAFF. The DNA for the CDR3 is TGCGCCAGCAGCCCGCGGGCAGGGGGGAACACTGAAGCTTTCTTT.

The V and J genes are TRBV30 and TRBJ1-1; D uncertain. Germline values: CDR1 GTSNPN, CDR2 SVGIG (reference sequence). This CDR3 region has 11 residues. Trimming pared 5 bases from V and 4 bases from J, leaving 8 bases between. CDR3 amino acids: CAWVWATEAFF. CDR3 nucleotides: TGTGCCTGGGTTTGGGCCACTGAAGCTTTCTTT. Based on the CDR3 plus reference TRBV30 and TRBJ1-1, the full variable domain is SQTIHQWPATLVQPVGSPLSLECTVEGTSNPNLYWYRQAAGRGLQLLFYSVGIGQISSEVPQNLSASRPQDRQFILSSKKLLLSDSGFYLCAWVWATEAFFGQGTRLTVV.

V is TRBV2 and J is TRBJ2-7; TRBD2 matches 9 bases. The germline CDR1 and CDR2 sequences are SNHLY and FYNNEI. The CDR3 runs to 14 residues. V shed 4 bases and J 3 bases; nucleotides not matched to a gene: 4. CDR3 sequence: CASSATSGNYEQYF. The DNA for the CDR3 is TGTGCCAGCAGTGCGACTAGCGGAAACTACGAGCAGTACTTC. Combining the CDR3 with reference TRBV2 and TRBJ2-7 gives the whole variable domain EPEVTQTPSHQVTQMGQEVILRCVPISNHLYFYWYRQILGQKVEFLVSFYNNEISEKSEIFDDQFSVERPDGSNFTLKIRSTKLEDSAMYFCASSATSGNYEQYFGPGTRLTVT.